A selection of T cell receptor beta chains follows, all from one sample in a study of response to subunit inactivated influenza vaccine. TCRdb redid the calling of the RT-PCR reads with MiXCR, one entry per CDR3 protein. The data hold under 200,000 distinct CDR3 sequences, with about a tenth observed a single time. Sequencing used non-naive T cells sorted from PBMCs, obtained more than 35 days after vaccination. The source of these receptors is a man aged 45 to 65 who received an inactivated influenza vaccine. Both conserved end residues are part of each CDR3. A D gene is named only where the DNA matches it firmly. Clone size, where shown, is once, few, many, or a class for clones that have expanded.

V gene: TRBV23-1
D gene: TRBD2
clone size: few
J gene: TRBJ2-5
CDR3 DNA: TGCGCCAGCTCTCTACCGGCGGGAGGCCCGAGGGAGACCCAGTACTTC
CDR3 protein: CASSLPAGGPRETQYF

V gene: TRBV11-2
D gene: -
clone size: many
J gene: TRBJ2-5
CDR3 DNA: TGTGCCAGCAGCACCGTGGACTACTCGGAGACCCAGTACTTC
CDR3 protein: CASSTVDYSETQYF

V gene: TRBV6-2/TRBV6-3
D gene: TRBD2
clone size: many
J gene: TRBJ2-1
CDR3 DNA: TGTGCCAGCAGTCGGTCTAGCGGGAGGGCTTACAATGAGCAGTTCTTC
CDR3 protein: CASSRSSGRAYNEQFF

V gene: TRBV28
D gene: -
clone size: -
J gene: TRBJ1-2
CDR3 DNA: TGTGCCAGCAGTTTTGTGGGGGCGTTTGGCTACACCTTC
CDR3 protein: CASSFVGAFGYTF

V gene: TRBV20-1
D gene: TRBD1
clone size: -
J gene: TRBJ2-5
CDR3 DNA: TGCAGTGCTTCCCTGGCAGGGGGTGTGACCCAGTACTTC
CDR3 protein: CSASLAGGVTQYF

V gene: TRBV7-8
D gene: -
clone size: few
J gene: TRBJ1-1
CDR3 DNA: TGTGCCAGCAGCTTAGGTTCCTTCGTCGAAGCTTTCTTT
CDR3 protein: CASSLGSFVEAFF

V gene: TRBV5-1
D gene: -
clone size: many
J gene: TRBJ2-3
CDR3 DNA: TGCGCTACTGGTAGGGAGAGCACAGATACGCAGTATTTT
CDR3 protein: CATGRESTDTQYF

V gene: TRBV28
D gene: -
clone size: -
J gene: TRBJ2-6
CDR3 DNA: TGTGCCAGCAGGGGGGGGGCCAACGTCCTGACTTTC
CDR3 protein: CASRGGANVLTF

V gene: TRBV7-8
D gene: TRBD1
clone size: few
J gene: TRBJ2-7
CDR3 DNA: TGTGCCAGCAGCCCTCGGGACAGGGTGGGCTACGAGCAGTACTTC
CDR3 protein: CASSPRDRVGYEQYF

V gene: TRBV24-1
D gene: -
clone size: few
J gene: TRBJ2-3
CDR3 DNA: TGTGCCACCAGTGACGTCCGGGGAACTAGCACAGATACGCAGTATTTT
CDR3 protein: CATSDVRGTSTDTQYF

V gene: TRBV7-2
D gene: TRBD2
clone size: few
J gene: TRBJ2-1
CDR3 DNA: TGTGCCAGCAGCTTAGCGGGACTAGGCCATCGGGGTGAGCAGTTCTTC
CDR3 protein: CASSLAGLGHRGEQFF

V gene: TRBV12-3/TRBV12-4
D gene: -
clone size: many
J gene: TRBJ1-6
CDR3 DNA: TGTGCCAGCAGTCCCCAAGGATGGAATTCACCCCTCCACTTT
CDR3 protein: CASSPQGWNSPLHF

V gene: TRBV20-1
D gene: -
clone size: many
J gene: TRBJ2-3
CDR3 DNA: TGCAGTGCCTCATGGGCTAGCACAGATACGCAGTATTTT
CDR3 protein: CSASWASTDTQYF

V gene: TRBV20-1
D gene: TRBD1
clone size: few
J gene: TRBJ1-2
CDR3 DNA: TGCAGTGCAGCAACAGGGGGGAACTATGGCTACACCTTC
CDR3 protein: CSAATGGNYGYTF

V gene: TRBV5-6
D gene: -
clone size: -
J gene: TRBJ1-5
CDR3 DNA: TGTGCCAGCAGCTTGAGGGATCAGCCCCAGCATTTT
CDR3 protein: CASSLRDQPQHF

V gene: TRBV28
D gene: -
clone size: many
J gene: TRBJ1-5
CDR3 DNA: TGTGCCAGCAGTTTATTGTCTAGCAATCAGCCCCAGCATTTT
CDR3 protein: CASSLLSSNQPQHF

V gene: TRBV5-1
D gene: TRBD2
clone size: many
J gene: TRBJ2-5
CDR3 DNA: TGCGCCAGCAGCTTGGATCCGGGACTAGCTGGGGAGACCCAGTACTTC
CDR3 protein: CASSLDPGLAGETQYF

V gene: TRBV9
D gene: -
clone size: -
J gene: TRBJ2-1
CDR3 DNA: TGTGCCAGCAGACAGGGGGGGGGTCTCAGCAATGAGCAGTTCTTC
CDR3 protein: CASRQGGGLSNEQFF

V gene: TRBV7-8
D gene: -
clone size: many
J gene: TRBJ1-5
CDR3 DNA: TGTGCCAGCAGCCCAGGGTTCGTTGGGCAGGGGTATCAGCCCCAGCATTTT
CDR3 protein: CASSPGFVGQGYQPQHF

V gene: TRBV6-1
D gene: -
clone size: few
J gene: TRBJ2-5
CDR3 DNA: TGTGCCAGCCGAGATAATCTGAAGACCCAGTACTTC
CDR3 protein: CASRDNLKTQYF

V gene: TRBV20-1
D gene: -
clone size: many
J gene: TRBJ2-6
CDR3 DNA: TGCAGTGCCAACTCTGGGGCCAACGTCCTGACTTTC
CDR3 protein: CSANSGANVLTF

V gene: TRBV4-1
D gene: TRBD1
clone size: many
J gene: TRBJ2-3
CDR3 DNA: TGCGCCAGCAGCCACACAGGGGACAGCACAGATACGCAGTATTTT
CDR3 protein: CASSHTGDSTDTQYF

V gene: TRBV29-1
D gene: -
clone size: few
J gene: TRBJ1-3
CDR3 DNA: TGCAGCGTGGGAGGACTAGAGAGGGACCGCTCTGGAAACACCATATATTTT
CDR3 protein: CSVGGLERDRSGNTIYF

V gene: TRBV10-3
D gene: -
clone size: many
J gene: TRBJ2-7
CDR3 DNA: TGTGCCATCAGTGAGTCGAATTACGAGCAGTACTTC
CDR3 protein: CAISESNYEQYF

V gene: TRBV16
D gene: -
clone size: few
J gene: TRBJ1-2
CDR3 DNA: TGTGCCAGCAGCCAATCATCAGGCGGCTACACCTTC
CDR3 protein: CASSQSSGGYTF

V gene: TRBV4-2
D gene: TRBD2
clone size: many
J gene: TRBJ2-7
CDR3 DNA: TGTGCCAGCAGCCAAGATCTAGTAGCGGGACCCCACGAGCAGTACTTC
CDR3 protein: CASSQDLVAGPHEQYF

V gene: TRBV20-1
D gene: TRBD2
clone size: few
J gene: TRBJ2-7
CDR3 DNA: TGCAGTGCTAGAGGTTCTAGCGGGGGCTACGAGCAGTACTTC
CDR3 protein: CSARGSSGGYEQYF

V gene: TRBV27
D gene: -
clone size: -
J gene: TRBJ2-4
CDR3 DNA: TGTGCCAGCAGTTTAAGAGGGGGAGAAGCCAAAAACATTCAGTACTTC
CDR3 protein: CASSLRGGEAKNIQYF

V gene: TRBV27
D gene: -
clone size: -
J gene: TRBJ1-5
CDR3 DNA: TGTGCCAGCAGGATGCAGGGAGGGGGCAATCAGCCCCAGCATTTT
CDR3 protein: CASRMQGGGNQPQHF

V gene: TRBV7-9
D gene: TRBD1
clone size: many
J gene: TRBJ1-4
CDR3 DNA: TGTGCCAGCAACCCAGGGGGCGAAAAACTGTTTTTT
CDR3 protein: CASNPGGEKLFF

V gene: TRBV2
D gene: -
clone size: few
J gene: TRBJ1-1
CDR3 DNA: TGTGCCAGCAGTGTAATAGGCGGGAGTGGAGCTTTCTTT
CDR3 protein: CASSVIGGSGAFF

V gene: TRBV5-1
D gene: -
clone size: many
J gene: TRBJ2-7
CDR3 DNA: TGCGCCAGCAGCTTGATCCAGGGCCCCTACGAGCAGTACTTC
CDR3 protein: CASSLIQGPYEQYF